A single T cell receptor beta chain is shown here with its context. What it binds is not known. Presentation of ophthalmopathy in the donors involved moderate-to-severe activity, CAS ≥3, NOSPECS ≥4 and a duration under 3 months. The data stem from a study of Graves' ophthalmopathy and Graves' hyperthyroidism. As for the study in general: Blood was drawn at initial diagnosis, before any treatment.

V lost 4 bases, J lost 7 bases, and 13 bases lay in between. CDR3 length: 13 amino acids. Per germline, CDR1 SGHTA and CDR2 FQGTGA. The authors amplified TCR beta CDR3 regions, and they did so from RNA transcripts for repertoire sequencing. The first-round RT-PCR employed HTBI primers together with the Qiagen OneStep RT-PCR kit. A multiplex PCR was then performed as the second round. TCRdb used MiXCR to reprocess the multiplex PCR reads, holding one entry per CDR3 protein. Among about 180,000 distinct CDR3 sequences listed, over 35% were seen once. Whole-study findings and limits: Blood also carried most expanded thyroid clonotypes exceeding 0.001 frequency.

The clonotype comes from a middle-aged woman with Graves' ophthalmopathy. Sequencing was done on a sample of peripheral blood. The chain employs TRBV7-3 and TRBJ1-2, with D perhaps matching TRBD1 (5 bases). The DNA for the CDR3 is TGTGCCAGCAGCTCAACTCAGGGTTCTGGCTACACCTTC. Encoded protein: CASSSTQGSGYTF.